This T cell receptor beta chain is from a study of T cell responses to AZD1222 COVID-19 vaccine. Repertoires were generated with immunoSEQ multiplex PCR, while TCRdb's copy carries only in-frame clones and drops some. The sample includes about 110,000 clones, roughly 90% of them seen just once. Per the germline V gene, CDR1 is MNHEY and CDR2 is SMNVEV (reference sequence). The CDR3 is 14 residues long. The V gene end was trimmed by 6 bases and the J gene end by 5 bases; junction bases not matched to a gene: 7. The sample here was peripheral blood, taken on day 0 of AZD1222 vaccination. The chain employs TRBV27 and TRBJ2-7; 10 nucleotides match TRBD2. The sequence was obtained from an adult in good health. Written as DNA, the CDR3 is TGTGCCAGCAGCCGATGGACTAGCGGAGACGAGCAGTACTTC. This encodes CASSRWTSGDEQYF.